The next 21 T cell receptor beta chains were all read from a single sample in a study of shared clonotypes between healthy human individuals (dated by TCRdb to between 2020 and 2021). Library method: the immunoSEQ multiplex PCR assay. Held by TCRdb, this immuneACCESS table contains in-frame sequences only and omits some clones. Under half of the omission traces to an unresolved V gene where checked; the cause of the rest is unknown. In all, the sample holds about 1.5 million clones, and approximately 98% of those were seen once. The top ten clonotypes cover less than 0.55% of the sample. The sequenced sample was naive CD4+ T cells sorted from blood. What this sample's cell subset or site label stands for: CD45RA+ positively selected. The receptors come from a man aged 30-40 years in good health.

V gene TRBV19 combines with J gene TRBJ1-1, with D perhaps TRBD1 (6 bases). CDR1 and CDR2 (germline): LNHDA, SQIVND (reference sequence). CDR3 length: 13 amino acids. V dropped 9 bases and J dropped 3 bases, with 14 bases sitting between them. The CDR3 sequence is CASPGQTYTEAFF. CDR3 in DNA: TGTGCCAGCCCTGGACAGACCTACACTGAAGCTTTCTTT.

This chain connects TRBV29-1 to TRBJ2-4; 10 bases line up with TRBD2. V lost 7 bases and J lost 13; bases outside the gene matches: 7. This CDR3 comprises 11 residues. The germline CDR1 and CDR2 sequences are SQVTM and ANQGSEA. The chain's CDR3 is CSGGLAEIQYF. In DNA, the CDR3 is TGCAGCGGAGGACTAGCGGAGATACAGTACTTC.

The CDR3 region has the DNA TGCGCCAGCAGCCAAGATCTAGGAACAGGGGACTATCAGCCCCAGCATTTT. Translating it yields CASSQDLGTGDYQPQHF. V is TRBV4-1 and J is TRBJ1-5; 7 positions agree with TRBD1. The trim removed 0 bases at V and 5 bases at J, leaving 10 bases unmatched. The CDR3 contains 17 residues. The germline CDR1 and CDR2 sequences are MGHRA and YSYEKL.

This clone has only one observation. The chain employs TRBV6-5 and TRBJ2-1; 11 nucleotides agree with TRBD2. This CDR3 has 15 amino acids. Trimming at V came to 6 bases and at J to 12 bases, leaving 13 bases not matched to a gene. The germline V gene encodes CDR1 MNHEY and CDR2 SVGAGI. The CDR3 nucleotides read TGTGCCAGCAGCCCTCCTACTAGCGGGGGTTCTTCGCAGTTCTTC. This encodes CASSPPTSGGSSQFF.

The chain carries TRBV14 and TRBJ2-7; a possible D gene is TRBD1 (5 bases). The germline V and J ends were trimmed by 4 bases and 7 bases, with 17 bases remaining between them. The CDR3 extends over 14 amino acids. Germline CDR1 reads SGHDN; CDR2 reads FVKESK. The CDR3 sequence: CASSLGLGAVEQYF. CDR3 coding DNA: TGTGCCAGCAGCCTAGGGCTTGGGGCTGTGGAGCAGTACTTC.

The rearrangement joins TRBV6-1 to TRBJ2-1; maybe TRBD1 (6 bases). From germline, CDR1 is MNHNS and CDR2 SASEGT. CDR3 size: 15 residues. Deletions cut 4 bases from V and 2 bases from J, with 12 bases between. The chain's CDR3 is CASSAGDGTYNEQFF. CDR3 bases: TGTGCCAGCAGTGCAGGGGATGGAACCTACAATGAGCAGTTCTTC.

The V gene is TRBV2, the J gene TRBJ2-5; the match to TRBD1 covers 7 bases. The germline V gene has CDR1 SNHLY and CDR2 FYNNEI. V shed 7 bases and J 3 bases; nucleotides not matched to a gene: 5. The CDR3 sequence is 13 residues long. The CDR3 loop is CASNSGTEETQYF. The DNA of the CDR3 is TGTGCCAGCAACTCCGGGACAGAAGAGACCCAGTACTTC.

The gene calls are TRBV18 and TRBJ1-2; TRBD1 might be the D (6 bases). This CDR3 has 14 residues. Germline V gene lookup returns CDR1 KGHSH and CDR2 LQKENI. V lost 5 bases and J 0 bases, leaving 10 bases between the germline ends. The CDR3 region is CASSSRGPNYGYTF. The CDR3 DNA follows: TGTGCCAGCTCATCCAGGGGACCTAACTATGGCTACACCTTC.

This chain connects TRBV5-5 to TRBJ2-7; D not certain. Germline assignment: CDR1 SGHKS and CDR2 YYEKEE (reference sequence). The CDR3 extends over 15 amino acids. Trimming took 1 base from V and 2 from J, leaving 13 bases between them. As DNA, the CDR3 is TGTGCCAGCAGCTTGCTAATGGAACTGACCTACGAGCAGTACTTC. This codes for CASSLLMELTYEQYF.

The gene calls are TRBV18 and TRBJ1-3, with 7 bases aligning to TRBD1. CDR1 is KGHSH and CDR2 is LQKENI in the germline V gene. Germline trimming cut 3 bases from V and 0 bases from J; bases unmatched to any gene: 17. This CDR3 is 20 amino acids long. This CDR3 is CASSPQYGTDKYFSGNTIYF. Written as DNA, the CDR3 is TGTGCCAGCTCACCGCAATACGGGACAGATAAATATTTCTCTGGAAACACCATATATTTT.

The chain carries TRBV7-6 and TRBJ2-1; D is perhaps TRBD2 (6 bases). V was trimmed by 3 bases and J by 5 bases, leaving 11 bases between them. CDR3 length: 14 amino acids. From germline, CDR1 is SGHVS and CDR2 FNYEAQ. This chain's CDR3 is CASSLEGSNNEQFF. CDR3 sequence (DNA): TGTGCCAGCAGCTTGGAGGGGAGCAACAATGAGCAGTTCTTC. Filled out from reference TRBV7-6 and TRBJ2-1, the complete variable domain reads GAGVSQSPRYKVTKRGQDVALRCDPISGHVSLYWYRQALGQGPEFLTYFNYEAQQDKSGLPNDRFSAERPEGSISTLTIQRTEQRDSAMYRCASSLEGSNNEQFFGPGTRLTVL.

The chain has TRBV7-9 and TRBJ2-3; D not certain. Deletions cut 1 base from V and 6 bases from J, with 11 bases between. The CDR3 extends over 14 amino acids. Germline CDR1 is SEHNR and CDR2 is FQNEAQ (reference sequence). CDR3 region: CASSLGPPSDTQYF. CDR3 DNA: TGTGCCAGCAGCTTAGGACCCCCGTCGGATACGCAGTATTTT. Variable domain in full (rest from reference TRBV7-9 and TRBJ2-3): DTGVSQNPRHKITKRGQNVTFRCDPISEHNRLYWYRQTLGQGPEFLTYFQNEAQLEKSRLLSDRFSAERPKGSFSTLEIQRTEQGDSAMYLCASSLGPPSDTQYFGPGTRLTVL.

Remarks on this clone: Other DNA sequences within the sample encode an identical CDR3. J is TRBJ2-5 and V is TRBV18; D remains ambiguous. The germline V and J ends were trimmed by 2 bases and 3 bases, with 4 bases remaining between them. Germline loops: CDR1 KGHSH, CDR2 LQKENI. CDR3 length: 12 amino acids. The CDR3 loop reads CASSPKEETQYF. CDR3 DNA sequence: TGTGCCAGCTCACCAAAGGAAGAGACCCAGTACTTC.

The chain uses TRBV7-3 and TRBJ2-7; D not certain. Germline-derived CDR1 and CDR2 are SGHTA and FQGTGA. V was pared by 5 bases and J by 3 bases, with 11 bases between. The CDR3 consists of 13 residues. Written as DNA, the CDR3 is TGTGCCAGCAGCCTTGGAAACAACTACGAGCAGTACTTC. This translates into CASSLGNNYEQYF.

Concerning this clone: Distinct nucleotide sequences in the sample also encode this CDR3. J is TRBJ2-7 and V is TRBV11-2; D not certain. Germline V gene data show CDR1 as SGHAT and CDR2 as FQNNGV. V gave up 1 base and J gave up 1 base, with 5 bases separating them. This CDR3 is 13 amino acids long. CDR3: CASSLGGSYEQYF. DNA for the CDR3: TGTGCCAGCAGCTTAGGGGGATCCTACGAGCAGTACTTC.

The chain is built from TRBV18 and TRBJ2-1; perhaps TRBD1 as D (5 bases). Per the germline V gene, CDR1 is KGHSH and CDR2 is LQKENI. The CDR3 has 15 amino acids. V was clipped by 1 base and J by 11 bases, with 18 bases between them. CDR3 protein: CASSPRSQSGQKQFF. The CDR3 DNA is TGTGCCAGCTCACCACGGTCACAGTCAGGGCAGAAGCAGTTCTTC.

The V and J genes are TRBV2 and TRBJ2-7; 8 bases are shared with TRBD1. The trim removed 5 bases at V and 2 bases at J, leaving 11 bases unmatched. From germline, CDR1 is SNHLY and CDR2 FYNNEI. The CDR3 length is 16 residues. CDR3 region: CASSQEDRGFTYEQYF. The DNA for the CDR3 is TGTGCCAGCAGTCAGGAAGACAGGGGTTTTACCTACGAGCAGTACTTC.

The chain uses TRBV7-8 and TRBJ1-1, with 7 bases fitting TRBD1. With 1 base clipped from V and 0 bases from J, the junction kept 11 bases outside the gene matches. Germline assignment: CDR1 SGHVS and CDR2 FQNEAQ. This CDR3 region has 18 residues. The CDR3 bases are TGTGCCAGCAGCTTAGAAATGACAGGGAGATTTTTGAACACTGAAGCTTTCTTT. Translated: CASSLEMTGRFLNTEAFF.

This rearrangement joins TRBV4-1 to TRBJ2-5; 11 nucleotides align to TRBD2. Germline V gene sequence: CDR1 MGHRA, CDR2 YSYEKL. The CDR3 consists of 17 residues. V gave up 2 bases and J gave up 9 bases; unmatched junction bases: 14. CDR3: CASSQQSLAGGPGAQYF. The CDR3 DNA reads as TGCGCCAGCAGCCAACAGTCTCTAGCGGGAGGCCCTGGAGCCCAGTACTTC.

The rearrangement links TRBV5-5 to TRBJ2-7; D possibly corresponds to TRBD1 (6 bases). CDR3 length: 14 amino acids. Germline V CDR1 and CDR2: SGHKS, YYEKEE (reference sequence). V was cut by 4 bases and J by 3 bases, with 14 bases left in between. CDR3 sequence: CASSPKDRYYEQYF. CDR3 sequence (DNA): TGTGCCAGCAGCCCCAAGGACAGATACTACGAGCAGTACTTC.

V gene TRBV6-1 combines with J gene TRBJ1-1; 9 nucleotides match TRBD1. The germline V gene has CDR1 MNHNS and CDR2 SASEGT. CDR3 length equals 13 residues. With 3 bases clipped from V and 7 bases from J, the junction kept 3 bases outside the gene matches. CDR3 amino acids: CASSDTGGLEAFF. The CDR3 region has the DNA TGTGCCAGCAGTGATACAGGGGGCCTTGAAGCTTTCTTT.